This T cell receptor (beta chain) was documented in a study of cytomegalovirus exposure and HLA in healthy donors. General observations from the study: Researchers left out some V segments, among them TRBV6-2 and TRBV6-3, as indistinguishable. Reported results showed that the classifier diagnosed cytomegalovirus status with high specificity and sensitivity. Equally common other TCR beta chains were less clonally expanded than HLA-associated ones, a later analysis found.

The study ran its PCR with 60 Vbeta and 13 Jbeta primers. The assay was immunoSEQ multiplex PCR, and TCRdb's table has in-frame clones only and misses some. Among about 180,000 clones listed, roughly 77% were seen once. This clone showed up just once. Its antigen is not identified. This CDR3 comprises 14 residues. CDR1 is MNHEY and CDR2 is SVGAGI in the germline V gene. Trimming took 4 bases from V and 4 from J, leaving 8 bases between them. Input material: PBMCs. The chain links TRBV6-5 to TRBJ1-6; no clear D. This TCR was recovered from a woman aged 25 to 39 in good health and CMV-seronegative. Here the CDR3 reads CASSLSLYNSPLHF. The CDR3 nucleotides read TGTGCCAGCAGTTTGTCTCTGTATAATTCACCCCTCCACTTT.